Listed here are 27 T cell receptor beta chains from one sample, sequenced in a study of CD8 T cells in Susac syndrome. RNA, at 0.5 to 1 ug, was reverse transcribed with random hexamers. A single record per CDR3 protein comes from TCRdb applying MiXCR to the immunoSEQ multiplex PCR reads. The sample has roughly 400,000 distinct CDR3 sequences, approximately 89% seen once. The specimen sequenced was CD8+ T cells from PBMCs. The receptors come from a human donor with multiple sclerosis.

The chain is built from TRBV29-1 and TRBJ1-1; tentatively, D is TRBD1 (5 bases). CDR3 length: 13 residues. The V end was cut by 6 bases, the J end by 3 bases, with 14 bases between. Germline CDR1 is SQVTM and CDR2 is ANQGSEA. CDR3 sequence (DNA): TGCAGCGTATTTGAAGGGGACTACACTGAAGCTTTCTTT. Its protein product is CSVFEGDYTEAFF.

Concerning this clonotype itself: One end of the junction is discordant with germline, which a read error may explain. DNA for the CDR3: TGTGTCAGCAGCTTAGGTCCTGCGGGAGACTTTGAGGAGCAGTTCTTC. Its translation: CVSSLGPAGDFEEQFF. This rearrangement joins TRBV11-1 to TRBJ2-1; 7 nucleotides line up with TRBD2. The CDR3 is 16 amino acids. CDR1 is SGHAT and CDR2 is FQDESV in the germline V gene (reference sequence).

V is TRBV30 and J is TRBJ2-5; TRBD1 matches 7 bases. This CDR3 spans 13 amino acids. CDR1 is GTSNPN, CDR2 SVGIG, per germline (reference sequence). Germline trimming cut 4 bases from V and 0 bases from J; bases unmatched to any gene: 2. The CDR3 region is CAWTDRDQETQYF. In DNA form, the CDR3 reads TGTGCCTGGACAGACAGGGACCAAGAGACCCAGTACTTC.

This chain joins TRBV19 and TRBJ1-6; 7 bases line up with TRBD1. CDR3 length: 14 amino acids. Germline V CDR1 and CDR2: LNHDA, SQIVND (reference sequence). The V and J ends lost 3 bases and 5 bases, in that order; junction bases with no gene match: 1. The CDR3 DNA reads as TGTGCCAGTAGTATCACAGGGGATAATTCACCCCTCCACTTT. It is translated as CASSITGDNSPLHF.

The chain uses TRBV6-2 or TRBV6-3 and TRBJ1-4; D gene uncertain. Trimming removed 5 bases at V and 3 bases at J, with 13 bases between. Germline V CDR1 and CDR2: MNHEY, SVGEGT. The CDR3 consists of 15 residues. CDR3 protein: CASSHIRSSNEKLFF. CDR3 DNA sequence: TGTGCCAGCAGTCACATCCGGTCCTCTAATGAAAAACTGTTTTTT.

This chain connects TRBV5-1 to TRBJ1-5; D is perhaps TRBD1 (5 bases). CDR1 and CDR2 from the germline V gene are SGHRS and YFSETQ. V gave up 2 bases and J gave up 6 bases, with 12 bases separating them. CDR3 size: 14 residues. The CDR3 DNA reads TGCGCCAGCAGCTTTGAACCAGGGACTCAGCCCCAGCATTTT. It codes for CASSFEPGTQPQHF.

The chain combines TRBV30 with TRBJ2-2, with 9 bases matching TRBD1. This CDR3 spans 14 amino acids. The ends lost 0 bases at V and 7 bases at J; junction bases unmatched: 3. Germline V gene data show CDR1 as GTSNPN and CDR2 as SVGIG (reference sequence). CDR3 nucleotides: TGTGCCTGGAGTGTGGGACAGGGATACGGGGAGCTGTTTTTT. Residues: CAWSVGQGYGELFF.

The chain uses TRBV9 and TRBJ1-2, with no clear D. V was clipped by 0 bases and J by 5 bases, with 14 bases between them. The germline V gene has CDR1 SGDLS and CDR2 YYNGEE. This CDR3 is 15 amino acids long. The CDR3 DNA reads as TGTGCCAGCAGCGTAGACGGGCGGGTGGCTTATGGCTACACCTTC. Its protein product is CASSVDGRVAYGYTF.

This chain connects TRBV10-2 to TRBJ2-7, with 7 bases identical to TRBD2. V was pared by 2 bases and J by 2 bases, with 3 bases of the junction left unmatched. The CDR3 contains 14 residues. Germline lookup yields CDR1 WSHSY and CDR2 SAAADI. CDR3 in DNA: TGCGCCAGCAGTGAGCGGGGGGTACCCTACGAGCAGTACTTC. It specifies CASSERGVPYEQYF.

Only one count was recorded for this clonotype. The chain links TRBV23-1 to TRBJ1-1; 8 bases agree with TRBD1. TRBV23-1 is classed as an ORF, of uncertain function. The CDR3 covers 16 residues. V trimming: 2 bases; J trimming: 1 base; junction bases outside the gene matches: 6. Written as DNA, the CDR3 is TGCGCCAGCAGTCAAGAAAACAGGGGGGCGAACACTGAAGCTTTCTTT. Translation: CASSQENRGANTEAFF.

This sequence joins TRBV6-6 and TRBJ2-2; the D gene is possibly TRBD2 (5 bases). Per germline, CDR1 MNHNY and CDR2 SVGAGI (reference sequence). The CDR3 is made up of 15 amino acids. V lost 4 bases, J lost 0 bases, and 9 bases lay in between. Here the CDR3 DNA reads TGTGCCAGCAGTTTCGCCGGGACGAACACCGGGGAGCTGTTTTTT. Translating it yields CASSFAGTNTGELFF.

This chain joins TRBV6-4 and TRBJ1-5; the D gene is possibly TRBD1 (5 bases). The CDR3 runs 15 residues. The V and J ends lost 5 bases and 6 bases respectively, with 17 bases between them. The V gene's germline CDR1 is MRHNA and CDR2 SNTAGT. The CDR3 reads CASSTRTPPGQPQHF. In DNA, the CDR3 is TGTGCCAGCAGTACTAGGACACCGCCGGGTCAGCCCCAGCATTTT.

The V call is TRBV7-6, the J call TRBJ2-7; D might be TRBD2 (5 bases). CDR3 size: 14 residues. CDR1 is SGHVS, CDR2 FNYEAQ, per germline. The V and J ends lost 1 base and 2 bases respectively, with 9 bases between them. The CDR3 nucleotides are TGTGCCAGCAGCTTAGAGGAGACTACCTACGAGCAGTACTTC. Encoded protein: CASSLEETTYEQYF.

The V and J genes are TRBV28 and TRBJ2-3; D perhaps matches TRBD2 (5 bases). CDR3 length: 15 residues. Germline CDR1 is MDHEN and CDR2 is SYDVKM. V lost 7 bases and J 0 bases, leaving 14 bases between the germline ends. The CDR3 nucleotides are TGTGCCAGCACTTTGGACTCCCGCAGCACAGATACGCAGTATTTT. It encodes CASTLDSRSTDTQYF.

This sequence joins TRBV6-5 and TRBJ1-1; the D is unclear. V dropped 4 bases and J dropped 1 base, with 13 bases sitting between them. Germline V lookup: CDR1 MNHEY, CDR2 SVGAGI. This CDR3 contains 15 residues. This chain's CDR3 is CASSFVQNSNTEAFF. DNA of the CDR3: TGTGCCAGCAGTTTCGTTCAGAATTCGAACACTGAAGCTTTCTTT.

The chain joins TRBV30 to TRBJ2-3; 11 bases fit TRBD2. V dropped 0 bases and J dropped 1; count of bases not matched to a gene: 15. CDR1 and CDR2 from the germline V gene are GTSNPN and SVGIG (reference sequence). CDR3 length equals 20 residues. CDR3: CAWSVSRLAGIDIGTDTQYF. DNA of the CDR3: TGTGCCTGGAGTGTATCAAGACTAGCGGGAATCGATATAGGCACAGATACGCAGTATTTT.

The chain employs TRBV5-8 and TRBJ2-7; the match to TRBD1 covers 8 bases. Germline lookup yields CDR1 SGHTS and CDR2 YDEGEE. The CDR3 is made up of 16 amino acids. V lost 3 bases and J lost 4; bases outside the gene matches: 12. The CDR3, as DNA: TGTGCCAGCAGCTGGGACCAGGGGGCGGGATCTTACGAGCAGTACTTC. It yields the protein CASSWDQGAGSYEQYF.

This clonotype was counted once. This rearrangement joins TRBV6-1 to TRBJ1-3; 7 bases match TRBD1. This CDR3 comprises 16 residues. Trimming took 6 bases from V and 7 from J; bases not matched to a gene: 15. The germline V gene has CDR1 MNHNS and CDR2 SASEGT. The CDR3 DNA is TGTGCCAGCAGCCTTACGACAGGGAGTAGGTGGAACACCATATATTTT. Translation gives CASSLTTGSRWNTIYF.

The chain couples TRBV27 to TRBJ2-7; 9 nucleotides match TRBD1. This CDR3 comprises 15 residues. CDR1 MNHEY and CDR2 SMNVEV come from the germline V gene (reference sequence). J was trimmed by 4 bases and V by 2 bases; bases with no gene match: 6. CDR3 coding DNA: TGTGCCAGCAGTTTAACAGGGGGCGCGTGGTACGAGCAGTACTTC. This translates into CASSLTGGAWYEQYF.

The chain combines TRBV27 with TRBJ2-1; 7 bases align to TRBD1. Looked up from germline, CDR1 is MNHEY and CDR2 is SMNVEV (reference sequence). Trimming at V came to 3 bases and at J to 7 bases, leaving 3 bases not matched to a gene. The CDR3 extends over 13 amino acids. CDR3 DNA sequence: TGTGCCAGCAGTTTGAGGGGGCCGAATGAGCAGTTCTTC. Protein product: CASSLRGPNEQFF.

CDR3 nucleotides: TGTGCCAGCAGTGACCGACAGCGGAACACTGAAGCTTTCTTT. Its translation is CASSDRQRNTEAFF. V is TRBV27 and J is TRBJ1-1, with D perhaps matching TRBD1 (5 bases). Trimming pared 5 bases from V and 1 base from J, leaving 11 bases between. Germline V gene sequence: CDR1 MNHEY, CDR2 SMNVEV (reference sequence). This CDR3 spans 14 amino acids.

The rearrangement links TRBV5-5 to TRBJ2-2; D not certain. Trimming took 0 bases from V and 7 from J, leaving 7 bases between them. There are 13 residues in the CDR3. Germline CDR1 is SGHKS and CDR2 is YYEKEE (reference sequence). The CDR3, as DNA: TGTGCCAGCAGCTTGGACCTAGTCGGGGAGCTGTTTTTT. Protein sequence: CASSLDLVGELFF.

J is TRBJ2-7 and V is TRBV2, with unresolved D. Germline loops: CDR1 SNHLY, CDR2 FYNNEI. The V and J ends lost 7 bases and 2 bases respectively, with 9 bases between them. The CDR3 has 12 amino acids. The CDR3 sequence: CASTSFTYEQYF. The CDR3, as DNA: TGTGCCAGCACGTCGTTTACCTACGAGCAGTACTTC.

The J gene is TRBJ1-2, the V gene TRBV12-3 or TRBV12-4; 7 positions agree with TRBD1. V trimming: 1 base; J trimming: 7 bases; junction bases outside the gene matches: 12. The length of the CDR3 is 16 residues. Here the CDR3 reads CASSLGMGGGAFGYTF. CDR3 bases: TGTGCCAGCAGTTTAGGTATGGGAGGGGGCGCGTTTGGCTACACCTTC.

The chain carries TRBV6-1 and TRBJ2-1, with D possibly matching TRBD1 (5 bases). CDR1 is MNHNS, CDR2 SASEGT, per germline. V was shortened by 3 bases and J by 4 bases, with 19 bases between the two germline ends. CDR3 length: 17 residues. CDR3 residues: CASSDFEAGLKYNEQFF. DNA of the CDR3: TGTGCCAGCAGTGATTTCGAGGCAGGGCTAAAATACAATGAGCAGTTCTTC.

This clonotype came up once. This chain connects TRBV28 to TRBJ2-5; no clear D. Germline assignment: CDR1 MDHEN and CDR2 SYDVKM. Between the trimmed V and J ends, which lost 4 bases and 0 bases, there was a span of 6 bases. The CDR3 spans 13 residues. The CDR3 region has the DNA TGTGCCAGCAGTTATGGGTACCAAGAGACCCAGTACTTC. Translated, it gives CASSYGYQETQYF.

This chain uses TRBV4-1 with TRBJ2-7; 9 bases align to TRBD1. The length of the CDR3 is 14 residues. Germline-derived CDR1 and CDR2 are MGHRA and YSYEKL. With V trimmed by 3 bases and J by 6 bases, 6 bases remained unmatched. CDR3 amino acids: CASSHPGTGSEQYF. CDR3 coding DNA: TGCGCCAGCAGCCACCCTGGGACAGGGTCCGAGCAGTACTTC.